Sequencing of this T cell receptor beta chain was carried out in a study of shared clonotypes between healthy human individuals. Cells designated naive CD8 were CD45RO-negative and were positively selected for CCR7, with terminally differentiated effector memory CD45RA+ cells excluded. Germline CDR1 and CDR2: MNHNS and SASEGT. The CDR3 contains 13 residues. With V trimmed by 6 bases and J by 10 bases, 10 bases remained unmatched. The data were produced by immunoSEQ multiplex PCR, yet TCRdb's version contains in-frame clones alone and is incomplete. The sample carries some 1,900,000 clones, about 95% recorded once.

The gene calls are TRBV6-1 and TRBJ1-1, with TRBD1 identical over 8 bases. This receptor was identified in a man between 18 and 35 years old in good health. Sample: naive CD8+ T cells sorted from blood. The CDR3 DNA follows: TGTGCCAGCAGAACCGGACAGGGCGGAGTAGCTTTCTTT. This gives the protein CASRTGQGGVAFF.